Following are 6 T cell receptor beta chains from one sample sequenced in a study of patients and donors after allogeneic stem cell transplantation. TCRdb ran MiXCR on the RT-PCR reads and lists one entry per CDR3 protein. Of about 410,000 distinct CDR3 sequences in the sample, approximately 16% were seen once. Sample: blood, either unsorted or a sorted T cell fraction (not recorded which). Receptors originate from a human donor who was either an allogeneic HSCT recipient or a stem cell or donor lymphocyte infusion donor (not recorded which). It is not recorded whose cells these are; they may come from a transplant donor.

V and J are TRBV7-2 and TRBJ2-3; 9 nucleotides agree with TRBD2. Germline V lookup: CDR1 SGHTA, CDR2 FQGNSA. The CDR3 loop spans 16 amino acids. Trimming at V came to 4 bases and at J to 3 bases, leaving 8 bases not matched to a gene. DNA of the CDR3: TGTGCCAGCAGCTCCAGTAGAGCGGGGGGTACAGATACGCAGTATTTT. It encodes CASSSSRAGGTDTQYF.

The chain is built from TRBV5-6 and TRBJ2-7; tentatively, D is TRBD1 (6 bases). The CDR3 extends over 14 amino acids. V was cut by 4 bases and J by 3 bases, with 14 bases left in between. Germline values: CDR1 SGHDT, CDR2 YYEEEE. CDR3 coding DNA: TGTGCCAGCAGCATCGGACAGTTGGTCTACGAGCAGTACTTC. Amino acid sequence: CASSIGQLVYEQYF. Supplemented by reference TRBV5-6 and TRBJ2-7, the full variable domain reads DAGVTQSPTHLIKTRGQQVTLRCSPKSGHDTVSWYQQALGQGPQFIFQYYEEEERQRGNFPDRFSGHQFPNYSSELNVNALLLGDSALYLCASSIGQLVYEQYFGPGTRLTVT.

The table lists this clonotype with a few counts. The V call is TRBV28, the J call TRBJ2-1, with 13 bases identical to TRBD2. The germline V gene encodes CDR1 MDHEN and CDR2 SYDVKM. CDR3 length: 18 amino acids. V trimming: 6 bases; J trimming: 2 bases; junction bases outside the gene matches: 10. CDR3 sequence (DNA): TGTGCCAGCAGCCCAAGGACTAGCGGGAGAGTCACCTACAATGAGCAGTTCTTC. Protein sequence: CASSPRTSGRVTYNEQFF.

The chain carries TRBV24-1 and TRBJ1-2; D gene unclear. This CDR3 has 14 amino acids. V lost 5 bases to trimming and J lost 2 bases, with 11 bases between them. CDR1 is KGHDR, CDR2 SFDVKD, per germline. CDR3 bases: TGTGCCACCAGTGGTCGGGGTGGAAACTATGGCTACACCTTC. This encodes CATSGRGGNYGYTF.

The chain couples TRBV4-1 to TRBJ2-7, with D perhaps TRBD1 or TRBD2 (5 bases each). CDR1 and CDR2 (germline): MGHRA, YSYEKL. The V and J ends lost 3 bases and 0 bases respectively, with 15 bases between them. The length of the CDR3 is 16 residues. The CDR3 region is CASSHPGPLSSYEQYF. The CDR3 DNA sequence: TGCGCCAGCAGCCATCCGGGACCCCTGAGCTCCTACGAGCAGTACTTC.

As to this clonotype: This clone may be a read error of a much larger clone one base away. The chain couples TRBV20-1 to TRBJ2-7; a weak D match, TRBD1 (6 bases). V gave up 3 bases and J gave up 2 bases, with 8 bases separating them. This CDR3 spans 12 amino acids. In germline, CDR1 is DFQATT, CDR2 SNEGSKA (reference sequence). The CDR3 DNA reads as TGCAGTGCTAGCGGGGACACCTACGAGCAGTACTTC. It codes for CSASGDTYEQYF.